The 30 T cell receptor beta chains reported below all come from one sample, sequenced in a study of chemoradiotherapy in HPV16-positive cancers. Using immunoSEQ multiplex PCR, the repertoire was profiled, and TCRdb retains in-frame clones only, with some absent. Of about 67,000 clones in the sample, around nine tenths were seen once. The starting material was blood, obtained from a patient who underwent chemoradiotherapy. These receptors were collected from a human donor with HPV-associated anogenital cancer.

The chain employs TRBV28 and TRBJ1-5; 7 bases fit TRBD1. Germline values: CDR1 MDHEN, CDR2 SYDVKM. The CDR3 is made up of 13 amino acids. Trimming cost V 6 bases and J 7 bases; bases outside gene matches: 6. The CDR3 region has the DNA TGTGCCAGCAGACAGGGGTTGGGACAGCCCCAGCATTTT. Protein: CASRQGLGQPQHF. Together with reference TRBV28 and TRBJ1-5, the CDR3 gives the full variable domain: DVKVTQSSRYLVKRTGEKVFLECVQDMDHENMFWYRQDPGLGLRLIYFSYDVKMKEKGDIPEGYSVSREKKERFSLILESASTNQTSMYLCASRQGLGQPQHFGDGTRLSIL.

The chain has TRBV6-5 and TRBJ2-5; the match to TRBD2 covers 7 bases. The J call may be incorrect, as the DNA end agrees better with TRBJ2-7. Per the germline V gene, CDR1 is MNHEY and CDR2 is SVGAGI. The CDR3 is made up of 13 amino acids. DNA for the CDR3: TGTGCCAGCAGTTATGCGGGGGCCTACGAGCAGTACTTC. Translated, it gives CASSYAGAYEQYF.

This chain uses TRBV29-1 with TRBJ2-3, with D unresolved. Trimming cost V 7 bases and J 5 bases, with 22 bases left between them. Germline CDR1 is SQVTM and CDR2 is ANQGSEA. This CDR3 has 15 amino acids. The CDR3 DNA reads as TGCAGCGCCCGCACCTTGACAAGCCCTTTAGATACGCAGTATTTT. This codes for CSARTLTSPLDTQYF.

The chain carries TRBV6-6 and TRBJ2-3; 8 bases align to TRBD2. The CDR3 length is 15 residues. The germline CDR1 and CDR2 sequences are MNHNY and SVGAGI (reference sequence). Trimming took 6 bases from V and 2 from J; bases not matched to a gene: 7. Written as DNA, the CDR3 is TGTGCCAGCAGGAAACTAGCGGACTACACAGATACGCAGTATTTT. Protein: CASRKLADYTDTQYF.

The V gene is TRBV6-1, the J gene TRBJ2-7; 7 bases fit TRBD2. V was pared by 8 bases and J by 6 bases, with 13 bases of the junction left unmatched. CDR3 length equals 14 residues. Germline CDR1 MNHNS, CDR2 SASEGT. The CDR3 DNA is TGTGCCAGCGGGAGGGCATTGCAGGGCGGCGAGCAGTACTTC. Protein product: CASGRALQGGEQYF.

The chain recombines TRBV7-9 with TRBJ1-1; no clear D gene. V lost 2 bases and J lost 0, with 10 bases in between. Germline V gene lookup returns CDR1 SEHNR and CDR2 FQNEAQ (reference sequence). The CDR3 loop spans 15 amino acids. CDR3 nucleotide sequence: TGTGCCAGCAGCTTACTGGGAAGGTTGAACACTGAAGCTTTCTTT. Translated: CASSLLGRLNTEAFF.

This sequence joins TRBV18 and TRBJ2-2, with 7 bases that match TRBD2. The J segment lost 1 base and the V segment lost 3 bases, leaving 8 bases of the junction unmatched. Looked up from germline, CDR1 is KGHSH and CDR2 is LQKENI. The CDR3 is 17 residues long. The CDR3 sequence: CASSPGRLAENTGELFF. CDR3 nucleotide sequence: TGTGCCAGCTCACCTGGGCGCCTAGCGGAGAACACCGGGGAGCTGTTTTTT.

This clone was seen a few times. The V and J genes are TRBV5-5 and TRBJ2-7; 15 bases align to TRBD2. V shed 2 bases, J shed 5 bases, and the junction held 8 bases outside the gene matches. The CDR3 spans 17 residues. Germline lookup yields CDR1 SGHKS and CDR2 YYEKEE (reference sequence). Here the CDR3 reads CASSFKGLAGGLNEQYF. CDR3 DNA sequence: TGTGCCAGCAGCTTCAAGGGACTAGCGGGAGGTCTCAACGAGCAGTACTTC.

In this sample, this clone turned up once. The genes are TRBV5-6 and TRBJ1-2, with 8 bases that match TRBD1. Trimming cost V 5 bases and J 4 bases; bases outside gene matches: 4. The CDR3 is 13 amino acids. From germline, CDR1 is SGHDT and CDR2 YYEEEE. As DNA, the CDR3 is TGTGCCAGCAGTACACAGGGGGGCTATGGCTACACCTTC. This translates into CASSTQGGYGYTF. Full variable domain (remainder filled in from reference TRBV5-6 and TRBJ1-2): DAGVTQSPTHLIKTRGQQVTLRCSPKSGHDTVSWYQQALGQGPQFIFQYYEEEERQRGNFPDRFSGHQFPNYSSELNVNALLLGDSALYLCASSTQGGYGYTFGSGTRLTVV.

The chain uses TRBV5-6 and TRBJ1-4, with a possible D match to TRBD1 (5 bases). Per the germline V gene, CDR1 is SGHDT and CDR2 is YYEEEE. This CDR3 comprises 12 residues. The germline V and J ends were trimmed by 0 bases and 10 bases, with 7 bases remaining between them. CDR3 in amino acids: CASSLEGAKLFF. CDR3 bases: TGTGCCAGCAGCTTGGAAGGGGCAAAACTGTTTTTT.

The rearrangement joins TRBV5-1 to TRBJ1-2; 9 bases match TRBD1. The length of the CDR3 is 16 residues. Unmatched junction bases numbered 9, after V lost 0 bases and J lost 6 bases. Germline values: CDR1 SGHRS, CDR2 YFSETQ. Here the CDR3 DNA reads TGCGCCAGCAGCTTGGGGAACCGGGACAGGGAGGATGGCTACACCTTC. Translated: CASSLGNRDREDGYTF.

The chain couples TRBV19 to TRBJ2-3; 12 bases align to TRBD2. This CDR3 is built from 15 residues. V was pared by 5 bases and J by 5 bases, with 5 bases of the junction left unmatched. Looked up from germline, CDR1 is LNHDA and CDR2 is SQIVND (reference sequence). DNA for the CDR3: TGTGCCAGTAGTCTTGGACTAGCGGGAATAGATACGCAGTATTTT. Translation: CASSLGLAGIDTQYF.

J is TRBJ2-7 and V is TRBV27; D ambiguous. The CDR3 totals 15 residues. Germline-derived CDR1 and CDR2 are MNHEY and SMNVEV (reference sequence). V dropped 5 bases and J dropped 2 bases, with 16 bases sitting between them. For the CDR3, the DNA is TGTGCCAGCAGTCCATACGGCGGCTTTCCCTACGAGCAGTACTTC. It specifies CASSPYGGFPYEQYF.

The rearrangement links TRBV19 to TRBJ2-7; D ambiguous. CDR1 and CDR2 from the germline V gene are LNHDA and SQIVND (reference sequence). The V end was cut by 3 bases, the J end by 0 bases, with 6 bases between. The CDR3 sequence is 13 residues long. The CDR3 DNA is TGTGCCAGTAGTATTCCAGGCTCCTACGAGCAGTACTTC. Its protein is CASSIPGSYEQYF.

The CDR3 loop reads CASSPGTGGYTF. CDR3 nucleotide sequence: TGTGCCAGCAGTCCCGGGACTGGCGGCTACACCTTC. This chain uses TRBV6-5 with TRBJ1-2, with a possible D match to TRBD1 (5 bases). Trimming took 5 bases from V and 8 from J, leaving 12 bases between them. The CDR3 sequence is 12 residues long. CDR1 MNHEY and CDR2 SVGAGI come from the germline V gene.

The V gene is TRBV28, the J gene TRBJ2-7; 9 nucleotides align to TRBD2. The V and J ends lost 5 bases and 4 bases, in that order; junction bases with no gene match: 3. The CDR3 is made up of 13 amino acids. The germline V gene has CDR1 MDHEN and CDR2 SYDVKM. CDR3 coding DNA: TGTGCCAGCAGTGTACTAGCGGGTTACGAGCAGTACTTC. It translates to CASSVLAGYEQYF.

CDR3 bases: TGCGCCAGCAGCCCCTCAAGTGGACCGCTGAACTATGGCTACACCTTC. Its translation: CASSPSSGPLNYGYTF. J is TRBJ1-2 and V is TRBV5-1; the D is unclear. Per germline, CDR1 SGHRS and CDR2 YFSETQ. V was pared by 4 bases and J by 2 bases, with 18 bases between. The CDR3 runs 16 residues.

This rearrangement joins TRBV2 to TRBJ2-1; unclear D gene. CDR3 size: 13 residues. The germline V and J ends were trimmed by 7 bases and 6 bases, with 13 bases remaining between them. Germline lookup yields CDR1 SNHLY and CDR2 FYNNEI. CDR3 sequence (DNA): TGTGCCAGCACCAGTGTGCCGCGCAATGAGCAGTTCTTC. Translating gives CASTSVPRNEQFF.

The V call is TRBV30, the J call TRBJ2-3; 9 bases agree with TRBD1. Germline V gene sequence: CDR1 GTSNPN, CDR2 SVGIG (reference sequence). The CDR3 runs to 15 residues. V lost 3 bases to trimming and J lost 3 bases; unmatched junction nucleotides: 7. This chain's CDR3 is CAWRKTGGGTDTQYF. CDR3 bases: TGTGCCTGGAGAAAGACAGGGGGAGGAACAGATACGCAGTATTTT.

The J gene is TRBJ1-1, the V gene TRBV11-2, with D uncertain. The germline V gene encodes CDR1 SGHAT and CDR2 FQNNGV. V was shortened by 5 bases and J by 7 bases, with 14 bases between the two germline ends. The CDR3 is 13 amino acids. CDR3 sequence: CASSVSTSVEAFF. In DNA form, the CDR3 reads TGTGCCAGCAGCGTCTCAACCTCGGTTGAAGCTTTCTTT. The full variable domain, its missing parts supplied by reference TRBV11-2 and TRBJ1-1, is EAGVAQSPRYKIIEKRQSVAFWCNPISGHATLYWYQQILGQGPKLLIQFQNNGVVDDSQLPKDRFSAERLKGVDSTLKIQPAKLEDSAVYLCASSVSTSVEAFFGQGTRLTVV.

The chain has TRBV15 and TRBJ2-3; no definite D call. The length of the CDR3 is 15 residues. The V end was cut by 1 base, the J end by 4 bases, with 12 bases between. Germline V lookup: CDR1 LNHNV, CDR2 YYDKDF (reference sequence). The CDR3 sequence: CATSRAKVGPDTQYF. The CDR3 region has the DNA TGTGCCACCAGCAGAGCTAAAGTTGGTCCAGATACGCAGTATTTT.

The chain employs TRBV5-1 and TRBJ1-2, with D possibly being TRBD1 (5 bases). In germline, CDR1 is SGHRS, CDR2 YFSETQ. This CDR3 is 11 amino acids long. Trimming took 3 bases from V and 6 from J, leaving 6 bases between them. The DNA for the CDR3 is TGCGCCAGCAGCTCCAGGGATGGCTACACCTTC. It encodes CASSSRDGYTF.

The chain carries TRBV20-1 and TRBJ1-4; 9 bases are shared with TRBD1. The CDR3 runs to 11 residues. Germline loops: CDR1 DFQATT, CDR2 SNEGSKA (reference sequence). In DNA, the CDR3 is TGCTCGGGACAGGGTAACGAAAAACTGTTTTTT. Translation gives CSGQGNEKLFF.

The chain is built from TRBV7-6 and TRBJ2-7, with 10 nucleotides matching TRBD2. CDR1 is SGHVS, CDR2 FNYEAQ, per germline. The CDR3 sequence is 15 residues long. J gave up 2 bases and V 5 bases, and 6 bases lay outside the gene matches. The CDR3 DNA reads TGTGCCAGCAGCCTACTAGCGGGATCCCCCTACGAGCAGTACTTC. Encoded protein: CASSLLAGSPYEQYF.

This chain links TRBV27 with TRBJ2-2, with D uncertain. The CDR3 spans 12 residues. Germline V gene sequence: CDR1 MNHEY, CDR2 SMNVEV (reference sequence). V was pared by 2 bases and J by 6 bases, with 4 bases between. The CDR3 DNA follows: TGTGCCAGCAGTTTAGGCTCCGGGGAGCTGTTTTTT. Protein product: CASSLGSGELFF.

V is TRBV18 and J is TRBJ1-3; 8 bases match TRBD1. The germline gives CDR1 KGHSH, CDR2 LQKENI. CDR3 length: 16 amino acids. The J segment lost 4 bases and the V segment lost 4 bases, leaving 9 bases of the junction unmatched. CDR3 sequence (DNA): TGTGCCAGCTCACTCGGGACAGGCGCATCCGGAAACACCATATATTTT. Protein product: CASSLGTGASGNTIYF.

The chain is built from TRBV7-9 and TRBJ2-1; TRBD2 matches at 9 bases. Germline V gene lookup returns CDR1 SEHNR and CDR2 FQNEAQ (reference sequence). CDR3 length equals 17 residues. Losses at the gene ends were 1 base for V and 7 bases for J; bases not matched to a gene: 11. For the CDR3, the DNA is TGTGCCAGCAGCTTAGGGTTAGCGGGAGCGATAGGGAATGAGCAGTTCTTC. It specifies CASSLGLAGAIGNEQFF.

The V call is TRBV7-9, the J call TRBJ2-4; D is unclear. The CDR3 has 14 amino acids. Germline CDR1 and CDR2: SEHNR and FQNEAQ (reference sequence). Trimming pared 2 bases from V and 9 bases from J, leaving 14 bases between. This CDR3 reads CASSLNGDRVIQYF. As DNA, the CDR3 is TGTGCCAGCAGCTTAAACGGCGATCGAGTCATTCAGTACTTC.

J is TRBJ2-7 and V is TRBV7-2, with D perhaps TRBD1 (6 bases). Per germline, CDR1 SGHTA and CDR2 FQGNSA. The CDR3 covers 18 residues. The V gene lost 5 bases and the J gene lost 1 base, with 24 bases spanning the gap. The CDR3 loop is CASSVHYRELILSYEQYF. The CDR3 DNA follows: TGTGCCAGCAGCGTCCACTACAGGGAACTTATCTTATCCTACGAGCAGTACTTC.

The genes are TRBV2 and TRBJ2-5; D unresolved. V lost 11 bases to trimming and J lost 5 bases, with 18 bases between them. This CDR3 is 13 amino acids long. Germline CDR1 SNHLY, CDR2 FYNNEI. CDR3 in amino acids: CASGSIGLETQYF. CDR3 sequence (DNA): TGTGCCTCGGGCTCTATTGGGCTGGAGACCCAGTACTTC.